This TCR beta chain was observed in a study of blood T cell repertoires in COVID-19. Two negative PCRs, clearance, or symptom resolution were required of recovered Cohort 3 donors. CDR1 SEHNR and CDR2 FQNEAQ come from the germline V gene (reference sequence). Germline trimming cut 2 bases from V and 7 bases from J; bases unmatched to any gene: 4. The CDR3 contains 13 residues. As processed by the authors: Researchers report that nucleated cell counts were estimated from reference gene primer amplification. The protocol was immunoSEQ multiplex PCR, while the TCRdb copy is restricted to in-frame clones and leaves out a portion. The V and J calls and the clone size are those of that table, but D and trimming were determined from the DNA. Here the sample spans about 100,000 clones, 65% to 90% being singletons.

Sequenced sample: PBMCs or T cells enriched from blood (not recorded which). The TCR comes from a woman between 50 and 59 years old who had recovered from COVID-19. The V gene is TRBV7-9, the J gene TRBJ1-2, with 7 nucleotides matching TRBD1. CDR3 nucleotide sequence: TGTGCCAGCAGCTTAAATCCAGGGGGTGGCTACACCTTC. Encoded protein: CASSLNPGGGYTF. The complete variable domain, with remaining parts taken from reference TRBV7-9 and TRBJ1-2, reads DTGVSQNPRHKITKRGQNVTFRCDPISEHNRLYWYRQTLGQGPEFLTYFQNEAQLEKSRLLSDRFSAERPKGSFSTLEIQRTEQGDSAMYLCASSLNPGGGYTFGSGTRLTVV.